These 16 T cell receptor beta chains were sequenced from one sample in a study of blood T cells in healthy people across ages. It was with a sample-barcoded 5' primer and a J-beta primer mix that a second PCR of about 7 to 12 cycles was run. TCRdb re-called the 5' RACE reads with MiXCR, one entry per CDR3 protein. Of around 780,000 distinct CDR3 sequences in the sample, roughly 26% were seen once. A further study also used this sample, focusing on T cells of mothers and their children.

The sample was blood. Receptor source: a boy under 18 in good health.

This clonotype turned up a few times. The genes are TRBV20-1 and TRBJ2-5, with 9 positions matching TRBD2. This CDR3 has 15 residues. Trimming cost V 1 base and J 3 bases; bases outside gene matches: 6. Germline lookup yields CDR1 DFQATT and CDR2 SNEGSKA (reference sequence). Here the CDR3 reads CSARVLERGEETQYF. CDR3 nucleotide sequence: TGCAGTGCTAGAGTTCTAGAGCGGGGGGAAGAGACCCAGTACTTC.

This clonotype was observed a few times. The junction departs from the called germline gene at one end, perhaps through a read error. The gene calls are TRBV11-2 and TRBJ2-7; 9 bases map to TRBD1. Germline V gene lookup returns CDR1 SGHAT and CDR2 FQNNGV. This CDR3 is 15 amino acids long. CDR3 in amino acids: CASSRTGDTNYPRFF. CDR3 in DNA: TGTGCCAGCAGCAGGACAGGGGATACTAATTACCCTAGGTTCTTC. Using reference TRBV11-2 and TRBJ2-7 for the parts outside the CDR3, the full variable domain is EAGVAQSPRYKIIEKRQSVAFWCNPISGHATLYWYQQILGQGPKLLIQFQNNGVVDDSQLPKDRFSAERLKGVDSTLKIQPAKLEDSAVYLCASSRTGDTNYPRFFGPGTRLTVT.

The J gene is TRBJ2-2, the V gene TRBV2; the match to TRBD2 covers 9 bases. Germline V CDR1 and CDR2: SNHLY, FYNNEI. Germline trimming cut 6 bases from V and 0 bases from J; bases unmatched to any gene: 5. The CDR3 is 16 residues long. CDR3 region: CASRDRLAANTGELFF. As DNA, the CDR3 is TGTGCCAGCAGGGACCGACTAGCGGCGAACACCGGGGAGCTGTTTTTT.

This clonotype came up a few times. The rearrangement links TRBV6-1 to TRBJ1-5, with D perhaps TRBD1 (5 bases). The germline V and J ends were trimmed by 6 bases and 5 bases, with 17 bases remaining between them. The CDR3 sequence is 15 residues long. Germline-derived CDR1 and CDR2 are MNHNS and SASEGT. The CDR3 is CASSSDGTRYQPQHF. The CDR3 DNA follows: TGTGCCAGCAGCTCCGACGGGACCCGCTATCAGCCCCAGCATTTT.

In this sample, this clonotype turned up a few times. J is TRBJ2-6 and V is TRBV18; no reliable D call. CDR1 is KGHSH and CDR2 is LQKENI in the germline V gene. CDR3 size: 19 residues. The V end lost 1 base, the J end lost 0 bases, and 16 bases lay between the germline ends. The CDR3 DNA reads TGTGCCAGCTCACCACGGTCTGAGATTGGGGTCTCTGGGGCCAACGTCCTGACTTTC. It translates to CASSPRSEIGVSGANVLTF. Together with reference TRBV18 and TRBJ2-6, the CDR3 gives the full variable domain: NAGVMQNPRHLVRRRGQEARLRCSPMKGHSHVYWYRQLPEEGLKFMVYLQKENIIDESGMPKERFSAEFPKEGPSILRIQQVVRGDSAAYFCASSPRSEIGVSGANVLTFGAGSRLTVL.

The chain employs TRBV3-1 and TRBJ2-1; D is perhaps TRBD1 or TRBD2 (5 bases each). V was shortened by 6 bases and J by 0 bases, with 15 bases between the two germline ends. Germline V CDR1 and CDR2: LGHDT, YNNKEL (reference sequence). This CDR3 is built from 16 residues. The DNA for the CDR3 is TGTGCCAGCAGGAGAGGGGCGGATAGCTCCTACAATGAGCAGTTCTTC. This gives the protein CASRRGADSSYNEQFF.

The V gene is TRBV6-5, the J gene TRBJ2-5; TRBD2 matches at 8 bases. Looked up from germline, CDR1 is MNHEY and CDR2 is SVGAGI. The CDR3 loop spans 18 amino acids. J was trimmed by 0 bases and V by 0 bases; bases with no gene match: 9. CDR3 region: CASSYSRSSGEYQETQYF. CDR3 in DNA: TGTGCCAGCAGTTACTCGAGGAGTAGCGGGGAGTACCAAGAGACCCAGTACTTC.

This clonotype was counted once. The chain is built from TRBV5-1 and TRBJ1-3; tentatively, D is TRBD1 (6 bases). The germline CDR1 and CDR2 sequences are SGHRS and YFSETQ. Trimming removed 1 base at V and 2 bases at J, with 16 bases between. CDR3 length: 17 amino acids. This CDR3 reads CASSLTVLGAAGNTIYF. In DNA form, the CDR3 reads TGCGCCAGCAGCTTGACCGTCCTGGGGGCCGCTGGAAACACCATATATTTT. The full variable domain, with the rest looked up from reference TRBV5-1 and TRBJ1-3, is KAGVTQTPRYLIKTRGQQVTLSCSPISGHRSVSWYQQTPGQGLQFLFEYFSETQRNKGNFPGRFSGRQFSNSRSEMNVSTLELGDSALYLCASSLTVLGAAGNTIYFGEGSWLTVV.

The CDR3 nucleotides are TGTGCCAGTGGACAGGCCTACGAGCAGTACTTC. It is translated as CASGQAYEQYF. The genes are TRBV6-2 or TRBV6-3 and TRBJ2-7, with 7 bases lining up with TRBD1. J gave up 2 bases and V 9 bases, and 1 base lay outside the gene matches. The CDR3 length is 11 residues. Germline CDR1 is MNHEY and CDR2 is SVGEGT.

This clonotype has more than one count but fewer than ten. The chain has TRBV7-6 and TRBJ2-7; 9 nucleotides line up with TRBD2. This CDR3 region has 16 residues. V lost 5 bases to trimming and J lost 4 bases; unmatched junction nucleotides: 12. Germline CDR1 and CDR2: SGHVS and FNYEAQ. The CDR3 region is CASSPRGGGASYEQYF. CDR3 sequence (DNA): TGTGCCAGCAGCCCCCGTGGCGGGGGGGCGTCGTACGAGCAGTACTTC.

Many counts were recorded for this clonotype. V is TRBV10-3 and J is TRBJ1-4; no reliable D call. Trimming took 6 bases from V and 7 from J, leaving 12 bases between them. This CDR3 is 13 amino acids long. In germline, CDR1 is ENHRY, CDR2 SYGVKD. For the CDR3, the DNA is TGTGCCATCAGGGGGAGCAATGGTGAAAAACTGTTTTTT. Protein: CAIRGSNGEKLFF.

In its sample, this clonotype was seen a few times. The chain combines TRBV5-1 with TRBJ2-5; no clear D. The J call could be wrong; TRBJ2-1 is a better fit for the DNA end. This CDR3 region has 13 residues. The germline CDR1 and CDR2 sequences are SGHRS and YFSETQ. CDR3 sequence reads: CASSLFGGNEQFF. The CDR3 DNA follows: TGCGCCAGCAGCTTGTTCGGCGGCAATGAGCAGTTCTTC.

V usage is TRBV5-1 and J usage is TRBJ2-2; TRBD2 matches 8 bases. Germline values: CDR1 SGHRS, CDR2 YFSETQ. V gave up 4 bases and J gave up 5 bases; unmatched junction bases: 4. CDR3 length: 14 residues. CDR3 amino acids: CASSPTSGTGELFF. DNA of the CDR3: TGCGCCAGCAGCCCAACTAGCGGTACCGGGGAGCTGTTTTTT.

This clonotype has more than one count but fewer than ten. V usage is TRBV7-3 and J usage is TRBJ1-1, with D perhaps TRBD1 (5 bases). Trimming removed 0 bases at V and 3 bases at J, with 11 bases between. The CDR3 consists of 15 residues. The germline V gene has CDR1 SGHTA and CDR2 FQGTGA. The CDR3 region is CASSLTRDPDTEAFF. CDR3 bases: TGTGCCAGCAGCTTAACCCGGGACCCGGACACTGAAGCTTTCTTT.

The V call is TRBV3-1, the J call TRBJ1-5; possible D gene TRBD1, 5 bases. The V gene lost 4 bases and the J gene lost 6 bases, with 10 bases spanning the gap. The CDR3 is made up of 13 amino acids. Germline V lookup: CDR1 LGHDT, CDR2 YNNKEL (reference sequence). CDR3 amino acids: CASSLNGGQPQHF. DNA of the CDR3: TGTGCCAGCAGCCTTAATGGGGGTCAGCCCCAGCATTTT. The full variable domain, its missing parts supplied by reference TRBV3-1 and TRBJ1-5, is DTAVSQTPKYLVTQMGNDKSIKCEQNLGHDTMYWYKQDSKKFLKIMFSYNNKELIINETVPNRFSPKSPDKAHLNLHINSLELGDSAVYFCASSLNGGQPQHFGDGTRLSIL.

This clonotype appeared a single time. This chain connects TRBV11-2 to TRBJ2-5; TRBD2 is a possible D gene (5 bases). The length of the CDR3 is 16 residues. The V and J ends lost 0 bases and 5 bases respectively, with 16 bases between them. Germline CDR1 reads SGHAT; CDR2 reads FQNNGV. Here the CDR3 DNA reads TGTGCCAGCAGCTTAGATTTTCTGGACTTTCAGGAGACCCAGTACTTC. Amino acids: CASSLDFLDFQETQYF.